The entry below gives a single T cell receptor beta chain sequence along with its context. Participants had their cohort set by participant-reported clinical history. Symptom resolution, clearance, or two negative PCRs marked the recovered donors of Cohort 3. Clones were read by immunoSEQ multiplex PCR, and TCRdb kept only the in-frame ones, dropping some. The table records a few hundred thousand clones, around nine tenths of them present only once. This sample is part of a study of blood T cell repertoires in COVID-19. About the study: Samples representing acute and convalescent COVID-19 were sourced from the United States, Italy and Spain. T cells, B-cell-depleted T cells, or PBMCs provided the cDNA or gDNA that served as material.

The CDR3 runs 17 residues. V was cut by 1 base and J by 2 bases, with 18 bases left in between. Germline V gives CDR1 SGHAT, CDR2 FQNNGV. This chain links TRBV11-2 with TRBJ2-7; maybe TRBD2 (7 bases). The specimen sequenced was PBMCs or T cells enriched from blood (not recorded which). The sequence was obtained from a woman under 40 who had recovered from COVID-19. As DNA, the CDR3 is TGTGCCAGCAGCTTAGGGGGTGTGGGGGGGCGCCCCTACGAGCAGTACTTC. The encoded protein is CASSLGGVGGRPYEQYF.